This TCR beta chain was captured by sequencing in a study of blood T cells in healthy people across ages. Those donating, healthy Caucasian individuals from Russia, were aged roughly 6 to 95. Trimming removed 2 bases from V and 5 bases from J, with 12 bases in between. This CDR3 region has 14 residues. Alongside a J-beta primer mix, a sample-barcoded 5' primer served in a second PCR lasting about 6 to 11 cycles. Each CDR3 protein gets one entry after TCRdb re-called the 5' RACE reads with MiXCR. This table has hundreds of thousands of distinct CDR3 sequences, 22% appearing once. This clonotype was seen ten or more times.

Material for sequencing was blood. This chain connects TRBV12-3 or TRBV12-4 to TRBJ1-2; D perhaps matches TRBD1 (5 bases). The clonotype originates from a man between 65 and 85 years old in good health. The CDR3 nucleotides are TGTGCCAGCAGTTTATGGGGTGAGGGGTATGGCTACACCTTC. This codes for CASSLWGEGYGYTF.